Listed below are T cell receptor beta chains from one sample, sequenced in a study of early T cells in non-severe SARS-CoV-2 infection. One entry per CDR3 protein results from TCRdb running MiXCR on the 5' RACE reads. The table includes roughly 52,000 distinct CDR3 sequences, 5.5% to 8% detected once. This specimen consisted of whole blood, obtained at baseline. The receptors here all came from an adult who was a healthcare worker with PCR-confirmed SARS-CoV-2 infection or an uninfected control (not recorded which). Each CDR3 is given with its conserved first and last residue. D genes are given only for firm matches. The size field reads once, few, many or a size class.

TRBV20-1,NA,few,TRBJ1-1,CSARDKQLNTEAFF,TGCAGTGCTAGAGATAAGCAGTTGAACACTGAAGCTTTCTTT
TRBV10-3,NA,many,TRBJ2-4,CAISEPTRGTKNIQYF,TGTGCCATCAGTGAGCCTACTCGCGGAACCAAAAACATTCAGTACTTC
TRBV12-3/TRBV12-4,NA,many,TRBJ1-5,CASSLGGSKNQPQHF,TGTGCCAGCAGTTTGGGGGGATCCAAGAATCAGCCCCAGCATTTT
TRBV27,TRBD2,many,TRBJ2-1,CASSFRAGNYNEQFF,TGTGCCAGCAGTTTTAGAGCGGGGAACTACAATGAGCAGTTCTTC
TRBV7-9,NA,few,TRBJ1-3,CASSFDREPGNTIYF,TGTGCCAGCAGCTTCGACAGAGAGCCAGGAAACACCATATATTTT
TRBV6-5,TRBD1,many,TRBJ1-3,CASIPGTGSSGNTIYF,TGTGCCAGCATACCCGGGACAGGCTCCTCTGGAAACACCATATATTTT
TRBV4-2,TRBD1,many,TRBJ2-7,CASSQETGVSYEQYF,TGTGCCAGCAGCCAAGAAACAGGGGTTTCCTACGAGCAGTACTTC
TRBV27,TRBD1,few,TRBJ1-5,CASSLDRESHQPQHF,TGTGCCAGCAGTTTAGACAGGGAAAGCCACCAGCCCCAGCATTTT
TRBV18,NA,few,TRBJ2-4,CASYGAVGNGTQYF,TGTGCCAGCTATGGCGCAGTTGGTAATGGTACTCAGTACTTC
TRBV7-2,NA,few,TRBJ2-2,CASSPRPSGPERTGELFF,TGTGCCAGCAGCCCACGGCCTTCGGGCCCCGAGAGGACCGGGGAGCTGTTTTTT